Each of the 7 T cell receptor beta chains below was sequenced from the same sample in a study of T cells in Graves' hyperthyroidism and ophthalmopathy. From RNA transcripts, TCR beta CDR3 regions were amplified. HTBI primers were employed in a first-round RT-PCR of the TCR CDR3. MiXCR, applied by TCRdb to the multiplex PCR reads, yields one record per CDR3 protein. The table lists 530,000 or so distinct CDR3 sequences, approximately 24% of them singletons, with about 11% in the top ten. Material: blood. The origin of the receptors is a woman in her 30s with Graves' ophthalmopathy.

This clonotype occurred many times. The rearrangement links TRBV14 to TRBJ2-2, with D possibly being TRBD1 (5 bases). The CDR3 is made up of 14 amino acids. Germline V lookup: CDR1 SGHDN, CDR2 FVKESK. The V end lost 4 bases, the J end lost 5 bases, and 11 bases lay between the germline ends. This CDR3 reads CASSPVTATGELFF. The CDR3 region has the DNA TGTGCCAGCAGCCCAGTGACAGCTACCGGGGAGCTGTTTTTT.

V is TRBV11-1 and J is TRBJ2-5; 10 nucleotides match TRBD2. The CDR3 is made up of 17 amino acids. The germline V gene encodes CDR1 SGHAT and CDR2 FQDESV (reference sequence). V lost 0 bases, J lost 0 bases, and 4 bases stayed unmatched. The CDR3 sequence: CASSLARGLAHQETQYF. For the CDR3, the DNA is TGTGCCAGCAGCTTAGCGAGGGGACTAGCGCACCAAGAGACCCAGTACTTC.

To note about this clonotype: Since a much larger clone is just one base distant, this may be a read error. J is TRBJ2-7 and V is TRBV6-2 or TRBV6-3, with TRBD2 matching over 10 bases. Per germline, CDR1 MNHEY and CDR2 SVGEGT. The CDR3 runs to 14 residues. This chain's CDR3 is CAGSYTSGVHEQYF. CDR3 nucleotides: TGTGCCGGCAGTTACACTAGCGGGGTTCACGAGCAGTACTTC.

The V gene is TRBV4-1, the J gene TRBJ1-1; D uncertain. The germline CDR1 and CDR2 sequences are MGHRA and YSYEKL. CDR3 size: 14 residues. With 0 bases removed from V and 1 base from J, the gap between germline ends came to 6 bases. For the CDR3, the DNA is TGCGCCAGCAGCCAAGACCCAGCGAACACTGAAGCTTTCTTT. Translated: CASSQDPANTEAFF.

In this sample, this clonotype turned up a few times. The gene calls are TRBV5-1 and TRBJ2-2; a weak D match, TRBD2 (7 bases). CDR3 length: 16 amino acids. Germline V gives CDR1 SGHRS, CDR2 YFSETQ. V was shortened by 4 bases and J by 5 bases, with 18 bases between the two germline ends. CDR3 bases: TGCGCCAGCAGCCCTTTGGGGGGGCGTCGGACCGGGGAGCTGTTTTTT. Translation gives CASSPLGGRRTGELFF.

This clonotype was picked up a small number of times. The chain links TRBV3-1 to TRBJ1-1; TRBD1 might be the D (5 bases). Germline loops: CDR1 LGHDT, CDR2 YNNKEL (reference sequence). CDR3 length equals 16 residues. V was cut by 2 bases and J by 2 bases, with 15 bases left in between. CDR3 sequence: CASSQRGSGGNTEAFF. The CDR3 coding sequence is TGTGCCAGCAGCCAAAGGGGCAGTGGGGGTAACACTGAAGCTTTCTTT.

This clonotype came up many times. A read error may produce the germline difference seen at one junction end. The V call is TRBV28, the J call TRBJ2-4; D gene unclear. The CDR3 spans 13 residues. Looked up from germline, CDR1 is MDHEN and CDR2 is SYDVKM. The CDR3 reads CASSPHDKNIKYF. For the CDR3, the DNA is TGTGCCAGCAGCCCCCACGACAAAAACATTAAGTACTTC.